The rows below give T cell receptor beta chains drawn from one sample of a study of blood T cells in healthy people across ages. TCRdb ran MiXCR on the 5' RACE reads and lists one entry per CDR3 protein. Found here are 1.5 million to 2 million distinct CDR3 sequences, approximately 32% of them singletons; the top ten hold roughly 10%. The sample was blood. The source of these receptors is a woman in her thirties in good health. The CDR3 runs from the conserved cysteine through the conserved F or W. The D gene is left open where the match is weak. Clone sizes are given selectively: once, few, many, or a class where the clone is expanded.

D gene,J gene,clone size,V gene,CDR3 protein,CDR3 DNA
TRBD1,TRBJ2-3,many,TRBV7-2,CASSSGQGYTDTQYF,TGTGCCAGCAGCTCGGGACAGGGGTACACAGATACGCAGTATTTT
-,TRBJ1-1,-,TRBV20-1,CSASVRRLNTEAFF,TGCAGTGCGTCCGTTAGGAGGTTGAACACTGAAGCTTTCTTT
TRBD2,TRBJ2-3,many,TRBV4-1,CASSQEDAGGEDTQYF,TGCGCCAGCAGCCAAGAGGACGCGGGGGGCGAGGATACGCAGTATTTT
-,TRBJ1-2,many,TRBV4-2,CASSVEGTGYTF,TGTGCCAGCAGCGTCGAGGGTACGGGCTACACCTTC
-,TRBJ2-1,few,TRBV4-1,CASSQDLHRQTAYNEQFF,TGCGCCAGCAGCCAAGACCTACACCGACAGACGGCCTACAATGAGCAGTTCTTC
-,TRBJ1-1,-,TRBV4-1,CASSPSSRASTEAFF,TGCGCCAGCAGCCCCTCCTCCAGGGCGTCCACTGAAGCTTTCTTT
-,TRBJ1-2,many,TRBV7-2,CASSPDSYYGYTF,TGTGCCAGCAGCCCGGACAGTTACTATGGCTACACCTTC
TRBD1,TRBJ2-3,-,TRBV18,CASSPRAGQGKDTQYF,TGTGCCAGCTCACCACGGGCAGGACAGGGTAAAGATACGCAGTATTTT
-,TRBJ2-7,-,TRBV28,CASNFGGYEQYF,TGTGCCAGCAATTTCGGCGGCTACGAGCAGTACTTC
-,TRBJ2-1,-,TRBV28,CASRPSLGDKYNEQFF,TGTGCCAGCAGACCCTCCCTCGGGGACAAATACAATGAGCAGTTCTTC
-,TRBJ2-3,few,TRBV27,CASSLIPYSTDTQYF,TGTGCCAGCAGTTTGATACCTTACAGCACAGATACGCAGTATTTT
-,TRBJ2-1,few,TRBV6-1,CASSEYVDEQFF,TGTGCCAGCAGTGAATATGTGGATGAGCAGTTCTTC
-,TRBJ1-2,-,TRBV5-6,CASSLIRVSNYGYTF,TGTGCCAGCAGCTTGATTAGAGTCTCTAACTATGGCTACACCTTC
TRBD2,TRBJ2-5,-,TRBV7-8,CASSFVLAGVQETQYF,TGTGCCAGCAGCTTTGTACTAGCGGGGGTCCAAGAGACCCAGTACTTC
-,TRBJ2-7,-,TRBV27,CASRRLSLDYEQYF,TGTGCCAGCCGACGATTGAGCCTAGACTACGAGCAGTACTTC
-,TRBJ1-5,few,TRBV9,CASSSGTYNQPQHF,TGTGCCAGCAGCTCCGGGACTTACAATCAGCCCCAGCATTTT
-,TRBJ1-2,few,TRBV7-9,CASSLTGSMNYGYTF,TGTGCCAGCAGCTTAACCGGGTCTATGAACTATGGCTACACCTTC
-,TRBJ2-1,-,TRBV20-1,CSAREARGFNWDYNEQFF,TGCAGTGCTAGAGAGGCACGGGGTTTCAATTGGGACTACAATGAGCAGTTCTTC
TRBD1,TRBJ2-5,-,TRBV27,CASSLQGASGETQYF,TGTGCCAGCAGTTTACAGGGGGCGTCTGGAGAGACCCAGTACTTC
TRBD2,TRBJ2-5,-,TRBV7-2,CASSRLSLARVEIQYF,TGTGCCAGCAGTCGTCTCTCACTAGCGAGGGTAGAGATCCAGTACTTC
-,TRBJ1-5,few,TRBV5-1,CASSPLGEGDGQPQHF,TGCGCCAGCAGCCCCCTGGGGGAGGGGGACGGACAGCCCCAGCATTTT
-,TRBJ2-1,-,TRBV5-1,CASRSALHYEQFF,TGCGCCAGCAGATCGGCCCTACATTATGAGCAGTTCTTC
-,TRBJ2-1,few,TRBV24-1,CATSGPGRANEQFF,TGTGCCACCAGTGGCCCGGGACGAGCGAATGAGCAGTTCTTC
-,TRBJ2-3,few,TRBV10-3,CAISDPGVDTQYF,TGTGCCATCAGTGATCCAGGGGTAGATACGCAGTATTTT
-,TRBJ2-7,few,TRBV14,CASSPVLTGFRAYEQYF,TGTGCCAGCAGCCCAGTGCTCACAGGGTTTCGCGCATACGAGCAGTACTTC
-,TRBJ1-2,-,TRBV14,CASSQRVDYGYTF,TGTGCCAGCAGCCAAAGGGTGGACTATGGCTACACCTTC
-,TRBJ2-1,-,TRBV6-5,CATDSVDPPYNEQFF,TGTGCCACCGATAGTGTAGACCCACCATACAATGAGCAGTTCTTC
-,TRBJ2-1,-,TRBV25-1,CASTPSGYNEQFF,TGTGCCAGCACTCCCTCGGGATACAATGAGCAGTTCTTC
TRBD1,TRBJ2-7,-,TRBV7-2,CASSSRGQGCYEQYF,TGTGCCAGCAGCTCCCGGGGACAGGGTTGCTACGAGCAGTACTTC
-,TRBJ2-7,once,TRBV14,CASSHPSGGHEQYF,TGTGCCAGCAGCCACCCTTCGGGGGGCCACGAGCAGTACTTC
-,TRBJ1-5,few,TRBV12-3/TRBV12-4,CASSLGSHSNQPQHF,TGTGCCAGCAGTTTAGGCAGCCATAGCAATCAGCCCCAGCATTTT
TRBD1,TRBJ2-5,few,TRBV5-1,CASSSGPGQPETQYF,TGCGCCAGCAGCTCGGGACCGGGACAGCCAGAGACCCAGTACTTC
-,TRBJ1-2,few,TRBV7-9,CASSPSFDGYGYTF,TGTGCCAGCAGCCCCAGCTTTGACGGGTATGGCTACACCTTC
-,TRBJ2-7,many,TRBV12-3/TRBV12-4,CASSFSHEQYF,TGTGCCAGCAGTTTTTCCCACGAGCAGTACTTC
-,TRBJ2-7,-,TRBV6-7,CASSYSKTYRDGTYEQYF,TGTGCCAGCAGTTACTCGAAAACTTATCGGGACGGGACCTACGAGCAGTACTTC
-,TRBJ1-1,-,TRBV20-1,CRVGRAGYTEAFF,TGCAGGGTCGGACGGGCGGGATACACTGAAGCTTTCTTT
-,TRBJ1-5,-,TRBV28,CASNRGYSNQPQHF,TGTGCCAGCAATAGGGGGTATAGCAATCAGCCCCAGCATTTT
TRBD2,TRBJ2-1,-,TRBV5-1,CASSPITSGGYNEQFF,TGCGCCAGCAGCCCCATAACTAGCGGGGGCTACAATGAGCAGTTCTTC
TRBD2,TRBJ2-3,-,TRBV12-3/TRBV12-4,CASSLRLAGVPDTQYF,TGTGCCAGCAGTCTTAGACTAGCGGGGGTACCAGATACGCAGTATTTT
-,TRBJ2-7,-,TRBV20-1,CSAPAQITYEQYF,TGCAGTGCCCCTGCACAGATAACCTACGAGCAGTACTTC
TRBD1,TRBJ2-3,-,TRBV27,CACSDRGGDTQYF,TGTGCCTGCAGTGACAGGGGGGGAGATACGCAGTATTTT
TRBD1,TRBJ1-2,-,TRBV20-1,CSARGQGSYGYTF,TGCAGTGCTAGAGGACAGGGGAGCTATGGCTACACCTTC
-,TRBJ1-2,-,TRBV6-1,CASLAGYGYTF,TGTGCCAGCCTGGCAGGGTATGGCTACACCTTC
TRBD2,TRBJ2-1,-,TRBV6-2/TRBV6-3,CASNLGLAGGPPEQFF,TGTGCCAGCAACTTGGGACTAGCGGGAGGGCCCCCCGAGCAGTTCTTC
TRBD2,TRBJ2-3,few,TRBV6-2/TRBV6-3,CASSWTSGSNTQYF,TGTGCCAGCAGTTGGACTAGCGGGAGCAATACGCAGTATTTT
-,TRBJ2-1,few,TRBV29-1,CSAVPLARINNEQFF,TGCAGCGCCGTCCCCTTGGCACGGATTAACAATGAGCAGTTCTTC
-,TRBJ1-1,few,TRBV7-9,CASSLANMNTEAFF,TGTGCCAGCAGCTTGGCGAACATGAACACTGAAGCTTTCTTT
-,TRBJ2-5,-,TRBV4-1,CACSQVEETQYF,TGCGCCTGCAGCCAAGTCGAAGAGACCCAGTACTTC
-,TRBJ1-4,few,TRBV4-1,CASSQPRTGSTNEKLFF,TGCGCCAGCAGCCAACCTCGTACAGGGTCGACTAATGAAAAACTGTTTTTT
TRBD2,TRBJ2-5,few,TRBV5-1,CASSSTSGRLGETQYF,TGCGCCAGCAGCTCGACTAGCGGGAGACTAGGAGAGACCCAGTACTTC
-,TRBJ2-6,-,TRBV9,CASSVGEGYLSGANVLTF,TGTGCCAGCAGCGTAGGGGAAGGCTACCTCTCTGGGGCCAACGTCCTGACTTTC
-,TRBJ2-1,-,TRBV28,CASSNSGTGNFNEQFF,TGTGCCAGCAGTAACTCCGGAACAGGGAATTTCAATGAGCAGTTCTTC
TRBD1,TRBJ2-3,-,TRBV7-3,CASSPTGGVADTQYF,TGTGCCAGCAGCCCTACAGGGGGTGTCGCAGATACGCAGTATTTT
-,TRBJ2-5,-,TRBV4-1,CASSLLTGSVQETQYF,TGCGCCAGCAGCCTCCTCACGGGGTCAGTCCAAGAGACCCAGTACTTC
TRBD2,TRBJ2-3,-,TRBV5-1,CASSQATGGDTQYF,TGCGCCAGCAGCCAGGCCACGGGGGGAGATACGCAGTATTTT
TRBD1,TRBJ2-1,-,TRBV11-2,CASSLLRQGGREQFF,TGTGCCAGCAGCCTCCTCAGACAGGGGGGGAGAGAGCAGTTCTTC
-,TRBJ2-6,-,TRBV20-1,CSAKGPTGANILTF,TGCAGTGCTAAGGGACCCACTGGGGCCAACATCCTGACTTTC
TRBD2,TRBJ2-1,few,TRBV20-1,CSASGFWASGRDEQFF,TGCAGTGCTAGTGGGTTTTGGGCTAGCGGGAGGGATGAGCAGTTCTTC
-,TRBJ2-7,few,TRBV7-8,CASSFLSGGSYEQYF,TGTGCCAGCAGCTTCCTTTCGGGCGGATCCTACGAGCAGTACTTC
-,TRBJ2-5,many,TRBV4-1,CASSQGGHQYF,TGCGCCAGCAGCCAAGGAGGACACCAGTACTTC